The sequence of this T cell receptor (beta chain) was determined in a study of T-cell reconstitution after alpha-beta-depleted transplantation in children. This clonotype was picked up a small number of times. A TCRbeta library incorporating unique molecular identifiers was prepared. From the PCR reads, TCRdb called clonotypes with MiXCR, one entry per CDR3 protein. The sample has a few hundred thousand distinct CDR3 sequences, approximately 10% seen once; the top ten hold more than 2%. V gave up 5 bases and J gave up 0 bases; unmatched junction bases: 7. The CDR3 is 16 amino acids. From germline, CDR1 is SEHNR and CDR2 FQNEAQ (reference sequence).

The TCR sequence derives from a human donor who donated a stem cell graft to a child with acute lymphoblastic leukemia. The J gene is TRBJ1-1, the V gene TRBV7-9; 9 nucleotides line up with TRBD1. Sequenced material: PBMCs from the stem cell graft donor, taken from the stem cell graft. The CDR3 bases are TGTGCCAGCAGCGCTCCGGGACAGGGAATGAACACTGAAGCTTTCTTT. Residues: CASSAPGQGMNTEAFF. The entire variable domain, with the rest obtained from reference TRBV7-9 and TRBJ1-1, is as follows: DTGVSQNPRHKITKRGQNVTFRCDPISEHNRLYWYRQTLGQGPEFLTYFQNEAQLEKSRLLSDRFSAERPKGSFSTLEIQRTEQGDSAMYLCASSAPGQGMNTEAFFGQGTRLTVV.